This T cell receptor beta chain was found in a study of CD8 T cells in ankylosing spondylitis. Each CDR3 protein is one row after TCRdb ran MiXCR on the 5' RACE reads. The table has 200,000 to 250,000 distinct CDR3 sequences, approximately 8% seen once. Germline V gene sequence: CDR1 MNHEY, CDR2 SVGEGT. The CDR3 has 16 residues. Trimming removed 6 bases from V and 5 bases from J; junction bases left unmatched: 12. This clonotype appeared a few times. The source of this sequence is a female donor with ankylosing spondylitis or in good health (not recorded which). What was sequenced was blood, either unsorted or a sorted T cell fraction (not recorded which). The V and J genes are TRBV6-2 or TRBV6-3 and TRBJ2-7; 11 positions agree with TRBD1. The CDR3 nucleotides are TGTGCCAGCAGGCCGATATTAGGACAGGGGGCCGACGAGCAGTACTTC. Its translation: CASRPILGQGADEQYF.